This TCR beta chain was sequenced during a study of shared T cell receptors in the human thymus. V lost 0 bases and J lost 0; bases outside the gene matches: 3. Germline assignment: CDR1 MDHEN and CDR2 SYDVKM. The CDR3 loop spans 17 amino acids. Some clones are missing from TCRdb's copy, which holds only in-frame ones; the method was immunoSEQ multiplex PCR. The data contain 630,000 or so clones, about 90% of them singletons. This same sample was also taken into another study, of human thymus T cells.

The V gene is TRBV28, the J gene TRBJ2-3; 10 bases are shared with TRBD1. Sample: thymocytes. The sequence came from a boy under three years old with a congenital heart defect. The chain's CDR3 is CASSLWDRGGSTDTQYF. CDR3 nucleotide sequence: TGTGCCAGCAGTTTATGGGACAGGGGGGGAAGCACAGATACGCAGTATTTT.